A single sample is the source of the 21 T cell receptor beta chains below, sequenced in a study of cytomegalovirus exposure and HLA in healthy donors (dated by TCRdb to the late 2010s). Receptor amplification or capture employed the immunoSEQ multiplex PCR assay. TCRdb retrieved this table from immuneACCESS and kept in-frame rearrangements only. Not all clones are present; in checked studies, unresolved V genes account for under half, and no reason is known for the remainder. Here the sample has around 150,000 clones; about nine tenths occur a single time. The ten largest account for 5% to 7% of the sample. The sequenced material came from PBMCs. These receptors came from a woman in her thirties in good health and CMV-seronegative.

This sequence joins TRBV7-9 and TRBJ2-1; D remains unclear. Germline CDR1 is SEHNR and CDR2 is FQNEAQ (reference sequence). The CDR3 covers 17 residues. The V end lost 0 bases, the J end lost 0 bases, and 12 bases lay between the germline ends. The CDR3 reads CASSLARSWDSYNEQFF. The CDR3 bases are TGTGCCAGCAGCTTAGCTAGATCGTGGGACTCCTACAATGAGCAGTTCTTC.

CDR3 region: CASSMWQGDTDTQYF. The CDR3 nucleotides read TGTGCCAGTAGTATGTGGCAGGGAGACACAGATACGCAGTATTTT. The chain carries TRBV19 and TRBJ2-3; D possibly matches TRBD1 or TRBD2 (5 bases each). CDR1 and CDR2 (germline): LNHDA, SQIVND (reference sequence). The CDR3 covers 15 residues. V was clipped by 3 bases and J by 2 bases, with 12 bases between them. Full variable domain (rest looked up from reference TRBV19 and TRBJ2-3): DGGITQSPKYLFRKEGQNVTLSCEQNLNHDAMYWYRQDPGQGLRLIYYSQIVNDFQKGDIAEGYSVSREKKESFPLTVTSAQKNPTAFYLCASSMWQGDTDTQYFGPGTRLTVL.

The chain links TRBV7-2 to TRBJ1-1; 7 bases line up with TRBD1. CDR3 length: 14 residues. CDR1 is SGHTA and CDR2 is FQGNSA in the germline V gene. With V trimmed by 6 bases and J by 1 base, 5 bases remained unmatched. For the CDR3, the DNA is TGTGCCAGCAGGCCCACAGGGGCGAACACTGAAGCTTTCTTT. It codes for CASRPTGANTEAFF.

This chain links TRBV7-3 with TRBJ2-2; D gene ambiguous. V gave up 4 bases and J gave up 6 bases, with 6 bases separating them. This CDR3 is built from 12 residues. The germline V gene has CDR1 SGHTA and CDR2 FQGTGA. CDR3 loop: CASSSGSGELFF. The CDR3 nucleotides read TGTGCCAGCAGCTCCGGGTCCGGGGAGCTGTTTTTT.

The V call is TRBV4-3, the J call TRBJ2-1, with unresolved D. Trimming removed 3 bases at V and 5 bases at J, with 14 bases between. In germline, CDR1 is LGHNA, CDR2 YSLEER. This CDR3 is 15 amino acids long. CDR3 DNA: TGCGCCAGCAGCCACCACACCCGAGTCAACAATGAGCAGTTCTTC. Translation gives CASSHHTRVNNEQFF.

The chain employs TRBV4-1 and TRBJ2-2; D might be TRBD2 (6 bases). Germline values: CDR1 MGHRA, CDR2 YSYEKL. The CDR3 spans 14 residues. Trimming took 4 bases from V and 3 from J, leaving 9 bases between them. CDR3 in amino acids: CASSLGGDTGELFF. CDR3 bases: TGCGCCAGCAGCCTTGGAGGGGACACCGGGGAGCTGTTTTTT.

This rearrangement joins TRBV4-3 to TRBJ2-6, with unresolved D. This CDR3 has 16 amino acids. Germline V gene sequence: CDR1 LGHNA, CDR2 YSLEER. The ends were cut back, 2 bases at V and 0 bases at J, with 8 bases in the middle. The CDR3: CASSQNGGSGANVLTF. CDR3 coding DNA: TGCGCCAGCAGCCAAAATGGCGGCTCTGGGGCCAACGTCCTGACTTTC.

The rearrangement links TRBV5-4 to TRBJ2-5; TRBD1 is a possible D gene (6 bases). Trimming took 7 bases from V and 1 from J, leaving 14 bases between them. Germline V gene lookup returns CDR1 SGHNT and CDR2 YYREEE (reference sequence). The CDR3 runs 14 residues. CDR3 loop: CASGRGVGQETQYF. As DNA, the CDR3 is TGTGCCAGCGGCAGGGGAGTAGGCCAAGAGACCCAGTACTTC.

The chain joins TRBV13 to TRBJ2-7, with TRBD2 matching over 7 bases. The CDR3 loop spans 14 amino acids. V dropped 4 bases and J dropped 7; count of bases not matched to a gene: 10. Per the germline V gene, CDR1 is PRHDT and CDR2 is FYEKMQ (reference sequence). The CDR3 sequence is CASSYRLTSIEQYF. CDR3 DNA: TGTGCCAGCAGCTACCGACTGACTAGCATAGAGCAGTACTTC.

The V and J genes are TRBV11-2 and TRBJ2-7; no reliable D call. Trimming removed 5 bases from V and 0 bases from J, with 11 bases in between. The CDR3 extends over 14 amino acids. Per germline, CDR1 SGHAT and CDR2 FQNNGV. CDR3 sequence (DNA): TGTGCCAGCAGCCCTAGGTGGGACTCCTACGAGCAGTACTTC. Its protein is CASSPRWDSYEQYF.

The V gene is TRBV2, the J gene TRBJ2-1; D not resolved. The CDR3 spans 10 residues. V lost 5 bases and J 7 bases, leaving 3 bases between the germline ends. Germline lookup yields CDR1 SNHLY and CDR2 FYNNEI. The CDR3 spells CASSMNEQFF. CDR3 DNA: TGTGCCAGCAGTATGAATGAGCAGTTCTTC.

This clone was counted once. CDR3 DNA sequence: TGTGCCAGCAGTGCTGGGGTAGTCGGCAATCAGCCCCAGCATTTT. Protein: CASSAGVVGNQPQHF. The gene calls are TRBV6-1 and TRBJ1-5, with D unresolved. CDR1 is MNHNS, CDR2 SASEGT, per germline. V was pared by 4 bases and J by 2 bases, with 12 bases between. This CDR3 contains 15 residues.

The gene calls are TRBV7-2 and TRBJ2-1, with D unclear. The CDR3 totals 12 residues. Trimming removed 1 base from V and 11 bases from J, with 9 bases in between. Germline V gene data show CDR1 as SGHTA and CDR2 as FQGNSA. CDR3 sequence reads: CASSLEWQKQFF. DNA of the CDR3: TGTGCCAGCAGCTTAGAATGGCAGAAGCAGTTCTTC.

The chain joins TRBV7-9 to TRBJ2-4; 7 nucleotides align to TRBD1. The CDR3 contains 13 residues. J gave up 7 bases and V 8 bases, and 8 bases lay outside the gene matches. Germline CDR1 is SEHNR and CDR2 is FQNEAQ (reference sequence). CDR3 loop: CASSSQGDNIQYF. DNA of the CDR3: TGTGCCAGCTCTTCTCAGGGGGACAACATTCAGTACTTC.

The table lists this clone with a few counts. The V call is TRBV7-9, the J call TRBJ1-1; D is unresolved. The V end lost 5 bases, the J end lost 0 bases, and 16 bases lay between the germline ends. The CDR3 spans 16 residues. Germline CDR1 is SEHNR and CDR2 is FQNEAQ (reference sequence). CDR3 residues: CASSPASRTLNTEAFF. In DNA form, the CDR3 reads TGTGCCAGCAGCCCCGCGTCCCGAACATTGAACACTGAAGCTTTCTTT. Full variable domain (rest looked up from reference TRBV7-9 and TRBJ1-1): DTGVSQNPRHKITKRGQNVTFRCDPISEHNRLYWYRQTLGQGPEFLTYFQNEAQLEKSRLLSDRFSAERPKGSFSTLEIQRTEQGDSAMYLCASSPASRTLNTEAFFGQGTRLTVV.

The chain recombines TRBV6-1 with TRBJ2-7; tentatively, D is TRBD1 (6 bases). Trimming left V 6 bases short and J 9 bases short, with 21 bases between. The CDR3 has 14 amino acids. From germline, CDR1 is MNHNS and CDR2 SASEGT. CDR3 nucleotide sequence: TGTGCCAGCAGATCCGGGACAAACTACGGTGGGCAGTACTTC. Translating it yields CASRSGTNYGGQYF.

The V gene is TRBV7-3, the J gene TRBJ2-2; TRBD2 might be the D (5 bases). Germline values: CDR1 SGHTA, CDR2 FQGTGA. The CDR3 totals 15 residues. V was pared by 2 bases and J by 5 bases, with 12 bases between. The CDR3 region has the DNA TGTGCCAGCAGCTTAGGGTCAGGACTTACCGGGGAGCTGTTTTTT. It encodes CASSLGSGLTGELFF.

This rearrangement joins TRBV7-3 to TRBJ2-1; 8 bases are shared with TRBD1. Looked up from germline, CDR1 is SGHTA and CDR2 is FQGTGA. J gave up 7 bases and V 4 bases, and 9 bases lay outside the gene matches. CDR3 size: 15 residues. CDR3 coding DNA: TGTGCCAGCAGCTCATACAGGGGGTCAAGAAATGAGCAGTTCTTC. Translated: CASSSYRGSRNEQFF.

This CDR3 is CASSFMTAYNSPLHF. The CDR3 nucleotides read TGTGCCAGCAGTTTCATGACAGCTTATAATTCACCCCTCCACTTT. V gene TRBV6-6 combines with J gene TRBJ1-6; TRBD1 is a possible D gene (5 bases). The CDR3 runs to 15 residues. Per germline, CDR1 MNHNY and CDR2 SVGAGI (reference sequence). V was pared by 4 bases and J by 4 bases, with 11 bases between.

CDR3 protein: CASSDTTSWAADQPQHF. Here the CDR3 DNA reads TGTGCCAGCAGTGATACCACCTCCTGGGCGGCAGATCAGCCCCAGCATTTT. This chain joins TRBV6-1 and TRBJ1-5, with D unclear. CDR1 and CDR2 from the germline V gene are MNHNS and SASEGT. With 3 bases removed from V and 5 bases from J, the gap between germline ends came to 20 bases. CDR3 length: 17 residues.

The J gene is TRBJ1-1, the V gene TRBV7-8; TRBD1 matches at 9 bases. Germline V gives CDR1 SGHVS, CDR2 FQNEAQ. V shed 1 base, J shed 11 bases, and the junction held 2 bases outside the gene matches. This CDR3 contains 12 residues. Here the CDR3 DNA reads TGTGCCAGCAGCTTAGGGACAGGGGAGGCTTTCTTT. Encoded protein: CASSLGTGEAFF.